What follows are 8 T cell receptor delta chains derived from one specimen sequenced in a study of delta chains in infants with herpesvirus infections. PBMC RNA was reverse transcribed using gamma-chain- and delta-chain-specific primers. TCRdb called clones anew from the RT-PCR reads with CATT. The repertoire holds 600 to 650 delta-chain clones, with roughly 2.6% as singletons. The input for sequencing was peripheral blood, taken at time point 3 of longitudinal follow-up. All receptors derive from a human donor who was a Ugandan infant, either HIV-exposed or HIV-unexposed (not recorded which).

A word on this clone: This likely came from a read error, as a far larger clone is one base away. Other DNA sequences from this sample encode an identical CDR3 as well. This chain connects TRDV1 to TRDJ1; TRDD3 is a possible D gene (5 bases). Trimming removed 1 base at V and 12 bases at J, with 21 bases between. The V gene's germline CDR1 is TSWWSYY and CDR2 QGS. The length of the CDR3 is 15 residues. CDR3 region: CALGEPPWRDGGIIF. For the CDR3, the DNA is TGTGCTCTTGGGGAACCACCGTGGCGGGATGGAGGGATCATCTTT.

By share, this clone ranks as large (0.1 to 1%). This chain joins TRDV1 and TRDJ1; TRDD2 aligns across 7 bases. Germline V gene lookup returns CDR1 TSWWSYY and CDR2 QGS. The CDR3 has 16 residues. V dropped 9 bases and J dropped 0; count of bases not matched to a gene: 13. The CDR3 spells CALAFLPNLYTDKLIF. CDR3 nucleotides: TGTGCTCTCGCTTTCCTACCGAACCTCTACACCGATAAACTCATCTTT.

In its sample, this clone was seen a few times. This is likely an artifact of a read error, given a far larger clone one base away. Different DNA sequences within this sample yield the same CDR3. This sequence joins TRDV1 and TRDJ1; either TRDD2 or TRDD3 may fit D (5 bases each). Germline V gene lookup returns CDR1 TSWWSYY and CDR2 QGS. The CDR3 is 21 residues long. The ends were cut back, 2 bases at V and 4 bases at J, with 32 bases in the middle. CDR3 in amino acids: CALGEVSRWAYGIRGGDKLIF. For the CDR3, the DNA is TGTGCTCTTGGGGAAGTAAGTAGATGGGCCTACGGGATTCGCGGAGGCGATAAACTCATCTTT.

This clone was counted between two and nine times. TCRdb's listed protein matches a much larger clone and diverges from this DNA's translation at residue 15, likely through a read error; the protein shown comes from the DNA. This chain connects TRDV2 to TRDJ1, with TRDD3 matching 13 bases. The CDR3 loop spans 19 amino acids. CDR1 and CDR2 from the germline V gene are GEAIGNYY and EKD. The CDR3 spells CACDTSTGGYAQYTVKLIF. The CDR3 DNA follows: TGTGCCTGTGACACCAGTACTGGGGGATACGCCCAATACACCGTTAAACTCATCTTT.

The sample holds a few counts of this clone. The protein TCRdb lists belongs to a much larger clone and differs from this DNA's translation at residue 6, which points to a read error; the protein shown is made from the DNA. The chain couples TRDV1 to TRDJ1; 9 bases map to TRDD2. CDR1 and CDR2 (germline): TSWWSYY, QGS. The CDR3 covers 21 residues. J was trimmed by 0 bases and V by 1 base; bases with no gene match: 18. As DNA, the CDR3 is TGTGCTCTTGGGGAACCCCCCTGCCTTCCTACAGGGGACAAGTACACCGATAAACTCATCTTT. This codes for CALGEPPCLPTGDKYTDKLIF.

The chain recombines TRDV1 with TRDJ1; 10 positions agree with TRDD3. The CDR3 totals 26 residues. Germline lookup yields CDR1 TSWWSYY and CDR2 QGS. Germline trimming cut 2 bases from V and 0 bases from J; bases unmatched to any gene: 33. The CDR3 here is CALGEKEPPSFFFMGDTRRYTDKLIF. The CDR3 nucleotides read TGTGCTCTTGGGGAAAAAGAACCCCCTTCCTTCTTTTTTATGGGGGATACCCGTCGGTACACCGATAAACTCATCTTT.

The table lists this clone with a few counts. One base separates it from a far larger clone, so it is likely a read error. The V and J genes are TRDV1 and TRDJ1; D uncertain. The V gene's germline CDR1 is TSWWSYY and CDR2 QGS. Trimming stripped 4 bases from V and 0 bases from J, with 12 bases between. CDR3 size: 15 residues. CDR3 region: CALGGRGPYTDKLIF. The CDR3 DNA follows: TGTGCTCTTGGGGGACGAGGCCCTTACACCGATAAACTCATCTTT.

As for this clone: A single base is all that separates this from a far larger clone, so a read error is likely. The chain links TRDV1 to TRDJ1; 9 bases align to TRDD3. V was clipped by 4 bases and J by 0 bases; unmatched bases: 30. Per germline, CDR1 TSWWSYY and CDR2 QGS. The CDR3 contains 24 residues. Here the CDR3 DNA reads TGTGCTCTTGGGGGCTGTAGAACCTACGGTCCCCTTTGGGGGATATGCTGGGACACCGATAAACTCATCTTT. It codes for CALGGCRTYGPLWGICWDTDKLIF.